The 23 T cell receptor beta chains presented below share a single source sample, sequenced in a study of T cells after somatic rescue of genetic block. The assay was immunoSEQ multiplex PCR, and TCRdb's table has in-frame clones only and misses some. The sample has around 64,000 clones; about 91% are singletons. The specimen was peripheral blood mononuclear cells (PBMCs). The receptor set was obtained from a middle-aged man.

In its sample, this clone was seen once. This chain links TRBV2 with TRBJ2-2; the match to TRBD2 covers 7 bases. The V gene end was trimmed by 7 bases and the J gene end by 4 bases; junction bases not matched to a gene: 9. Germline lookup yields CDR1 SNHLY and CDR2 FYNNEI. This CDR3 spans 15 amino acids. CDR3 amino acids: CASKGGGALTGELFF. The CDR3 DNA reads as TGTGCCAGCAAAGGCGGGGGAGCACTCACCGGGGAGCTGTTTTTT.

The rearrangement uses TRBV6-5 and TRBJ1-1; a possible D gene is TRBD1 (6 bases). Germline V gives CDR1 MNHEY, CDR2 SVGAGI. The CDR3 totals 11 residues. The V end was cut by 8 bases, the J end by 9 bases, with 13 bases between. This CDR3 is CASSSGTQAFF. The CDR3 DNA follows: TGTGCCAGCTCCTCCGGGACACAAGCTTTCTTT.

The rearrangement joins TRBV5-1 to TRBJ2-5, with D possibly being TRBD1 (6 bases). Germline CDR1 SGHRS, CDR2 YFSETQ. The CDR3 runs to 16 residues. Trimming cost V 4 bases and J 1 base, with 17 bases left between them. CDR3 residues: CASSLVYTGTQETQYF. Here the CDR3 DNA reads TGCGCCAGCAGCCTTGTATATACAGGGACCCAAGAGACCCAGTACTTC.

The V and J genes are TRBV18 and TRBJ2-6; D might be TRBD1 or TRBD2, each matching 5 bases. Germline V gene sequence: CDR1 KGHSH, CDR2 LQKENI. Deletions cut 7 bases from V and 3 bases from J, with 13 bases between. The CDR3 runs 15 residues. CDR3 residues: CASFREGYGANVLTF. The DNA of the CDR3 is TGTGCCAGCTTCCGAGAGGGGTATGGGGCCAACGTCCTGACTTTC.

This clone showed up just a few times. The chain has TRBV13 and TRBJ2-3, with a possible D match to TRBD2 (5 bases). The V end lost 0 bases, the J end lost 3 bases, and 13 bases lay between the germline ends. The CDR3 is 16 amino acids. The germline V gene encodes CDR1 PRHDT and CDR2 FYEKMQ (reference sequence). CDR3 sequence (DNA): TGTGCCAGCAGCTTAGGGCGGCGGGTGGTTACAGATACGCAGTATTTT. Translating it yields CASSLGRRVVTDTQYF. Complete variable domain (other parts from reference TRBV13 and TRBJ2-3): AAGVIQSPRHLIKEKRETATLKCYPIPRHDTVYWYQQGPGQDPQFLISFYEKMQSDKGSIPDRFSAQQFSDYHSELNMSSLELGDSALYFCASSLGRRVVTDTQYFGPGTRLTVL.

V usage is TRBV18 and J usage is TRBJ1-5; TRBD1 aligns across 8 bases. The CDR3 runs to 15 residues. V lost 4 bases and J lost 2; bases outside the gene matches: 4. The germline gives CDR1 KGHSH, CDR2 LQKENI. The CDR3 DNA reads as TGTGCCAGCTCACTAATGACAGGGGGCAATCAGCCCCAGCATTTT. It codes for CASSLMTGGNQPQHF.

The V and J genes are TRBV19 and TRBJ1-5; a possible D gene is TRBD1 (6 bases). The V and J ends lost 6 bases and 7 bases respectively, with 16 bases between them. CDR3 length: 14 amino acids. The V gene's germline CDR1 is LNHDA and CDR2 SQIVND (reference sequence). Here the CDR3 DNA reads TGTGCCAGTAGCCCTCAGGGGACCCCCCAGCCCCAGCATTTT. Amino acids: CASSPQGTPQPQHF. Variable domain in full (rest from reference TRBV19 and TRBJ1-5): DGGITQSPKYLFRKEGQNVTLSCEQNLNHDAMYWYRQDPGQGLRLIYYSQIVNDFQKGDIAEGYSVSREKKESFPLTVTSAQKNPTAFYLCASSPQGTPQPQHFGDGTRLSIL.

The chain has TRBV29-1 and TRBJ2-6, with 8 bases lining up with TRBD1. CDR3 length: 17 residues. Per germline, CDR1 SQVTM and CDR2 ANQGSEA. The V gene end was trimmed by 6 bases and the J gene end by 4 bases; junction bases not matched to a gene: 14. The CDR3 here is CSVLDRGPTEGANVLTF. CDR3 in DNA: TGCAGCGTACTCGACAGGGGTCCGACCGAGGGGGCCAACGTCCTGACTTTC.

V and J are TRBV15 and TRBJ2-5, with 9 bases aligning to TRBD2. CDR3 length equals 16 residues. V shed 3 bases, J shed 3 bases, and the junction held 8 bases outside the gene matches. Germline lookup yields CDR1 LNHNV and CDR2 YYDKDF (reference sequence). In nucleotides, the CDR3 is TGTGCCACCAGCAGGGACGCTCGACTAGCGGAAGAGACCCAGTACTTC. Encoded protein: CATSRDARLAEETQYF.

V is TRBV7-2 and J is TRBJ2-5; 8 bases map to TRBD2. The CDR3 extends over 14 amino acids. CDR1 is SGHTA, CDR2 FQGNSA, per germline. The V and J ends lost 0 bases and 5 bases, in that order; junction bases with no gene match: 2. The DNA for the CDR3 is TGTGCCAGCAGCTTAGCGGCTAGCGGGGAGACCCAGTACTTC. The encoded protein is CASSLAASGETQYF.

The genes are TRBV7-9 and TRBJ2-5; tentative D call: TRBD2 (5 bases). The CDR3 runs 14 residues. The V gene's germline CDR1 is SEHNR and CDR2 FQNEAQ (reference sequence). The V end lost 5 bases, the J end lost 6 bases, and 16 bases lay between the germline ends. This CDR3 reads CASSPPSFRQTQYF. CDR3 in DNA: TGTGCCAGCAGCCCCCCTAGCTTCAGGCAGACCCAGTACTTC. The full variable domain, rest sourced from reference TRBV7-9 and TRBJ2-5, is DTGVSQNPRHKITKRGQNVTFRCDPISEHNRLYWYRQTLGQGPEFLTYFQNEAQLEKSRLLSDRFSAERPKGSFSTLEIQRTEQGDSAMYLCASSPPSFRQTQYFGPGTRLLVL.

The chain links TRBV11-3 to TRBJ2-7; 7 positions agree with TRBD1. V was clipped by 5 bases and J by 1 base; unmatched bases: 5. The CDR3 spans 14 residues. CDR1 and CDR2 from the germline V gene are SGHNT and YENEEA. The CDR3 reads CASSPPGQSYEQYF. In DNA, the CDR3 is TGTGCCAGCAGCCCTCCGGGACAGTCCTACGAGCAGTACTTC. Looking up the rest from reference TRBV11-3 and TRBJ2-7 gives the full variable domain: EAGVVQSPRYKIIEKKQPVAFWCNPISGHNTLYWYLQNLGQGPELLIRYENEEAVDDSQLPKDRFSAERLKGVDSTLKIQPAELGDSAVYLCASSPPGQSYEQYFGPGTRLTVT.

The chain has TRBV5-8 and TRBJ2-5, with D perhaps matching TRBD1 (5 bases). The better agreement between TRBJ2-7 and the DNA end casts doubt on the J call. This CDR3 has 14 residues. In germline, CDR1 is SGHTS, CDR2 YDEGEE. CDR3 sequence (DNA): TGTGCCAGCAGCTTTTACGGGCAGGGCCACGAGCAGTACTTC. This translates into CASSFYGQGHEQYF.

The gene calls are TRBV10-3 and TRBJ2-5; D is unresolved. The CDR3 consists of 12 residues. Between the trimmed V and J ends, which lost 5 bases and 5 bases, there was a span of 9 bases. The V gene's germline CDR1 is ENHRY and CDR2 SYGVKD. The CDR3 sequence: CAISLWNETQYF. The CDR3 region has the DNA TGTGCCATCAGTCTTTGGAACGAGACCCAGTACTTC.

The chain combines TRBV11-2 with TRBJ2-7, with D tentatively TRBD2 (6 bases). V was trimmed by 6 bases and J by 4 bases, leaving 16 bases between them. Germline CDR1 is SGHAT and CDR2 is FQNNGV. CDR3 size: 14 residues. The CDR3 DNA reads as TGTGCCAGCAGTGGACTAACGGTGGGTTACGAGCAGTACTTC. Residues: CASSGLTVGYEQYF.

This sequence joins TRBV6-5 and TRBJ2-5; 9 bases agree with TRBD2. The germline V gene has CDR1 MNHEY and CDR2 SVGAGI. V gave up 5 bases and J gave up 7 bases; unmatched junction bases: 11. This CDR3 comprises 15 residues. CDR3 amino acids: CASSLRLAEGRTQYF. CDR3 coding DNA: TGTGCCAGCAGTCTCAGACTAGCGGAGGGGCGGACCCAGTACTTC.

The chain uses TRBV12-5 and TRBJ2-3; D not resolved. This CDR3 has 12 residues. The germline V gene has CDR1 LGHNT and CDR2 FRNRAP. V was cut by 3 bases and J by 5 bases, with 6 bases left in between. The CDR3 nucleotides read TGTGCTAGTGGTTTCGGGCGAGATACGCAGTATTTT. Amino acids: CASGFGRDTQYF. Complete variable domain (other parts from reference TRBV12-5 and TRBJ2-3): DARVTQTPRHKVTEMGQEVTMRCQPILGHNTVFWYRQTMMQGLELLAYFRNRAPLDDSGMPKDRFSAEMPDATLATLKIQPSEPRDSAVYFCASGFGRDTQYFGPGTRLTVL.

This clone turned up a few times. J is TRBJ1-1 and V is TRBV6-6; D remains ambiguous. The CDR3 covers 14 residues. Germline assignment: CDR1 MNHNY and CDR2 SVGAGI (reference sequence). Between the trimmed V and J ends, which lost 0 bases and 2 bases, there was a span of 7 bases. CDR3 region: CASSYSKGNTEAFF. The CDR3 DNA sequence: TGTGCCAGCAGTTACTCGAAGGGCAACACTGAAGCTTTCTTT.

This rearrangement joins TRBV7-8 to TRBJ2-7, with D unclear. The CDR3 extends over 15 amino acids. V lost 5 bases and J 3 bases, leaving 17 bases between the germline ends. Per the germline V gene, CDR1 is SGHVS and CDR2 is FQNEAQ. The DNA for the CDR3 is TGTGCCAGCAGCCTACTCCCGCAGGCCGGCTACGAGCAGTACTTC. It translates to CASSLLPQAGYEQYF.

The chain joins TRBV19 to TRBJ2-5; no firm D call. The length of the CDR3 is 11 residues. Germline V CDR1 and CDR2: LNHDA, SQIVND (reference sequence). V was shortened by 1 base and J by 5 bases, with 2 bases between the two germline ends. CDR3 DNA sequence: TGTGCCAGTAGTATAGCCGAGACCCAGTACTTC. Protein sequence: CASSIAETQYF.

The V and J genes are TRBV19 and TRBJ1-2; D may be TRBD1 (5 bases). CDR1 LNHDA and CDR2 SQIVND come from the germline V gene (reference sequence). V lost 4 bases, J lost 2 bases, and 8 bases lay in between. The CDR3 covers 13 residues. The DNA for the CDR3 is TGTGCCAGTAGTACACGGGACAACTATGGCTACACCTTC. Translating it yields CASSTRDNYGYTF.

CDR3 sequence (DNA): TGTGCCAGCAGCTTAGGGGGACAGAACTACGAGCAGTACTTC. This codes for CASSLGGQNYEQYF. The chain uses TRBV7-2 and TRBJ2-7, with 7 bases identical to TRBD1. CDR3 length: 14 residues. V lost 1 base, J lost 3 bases, and 3 bases stayed unmatched. Germline V CDR1 and CDR2: SGHTA, FQGNSA.

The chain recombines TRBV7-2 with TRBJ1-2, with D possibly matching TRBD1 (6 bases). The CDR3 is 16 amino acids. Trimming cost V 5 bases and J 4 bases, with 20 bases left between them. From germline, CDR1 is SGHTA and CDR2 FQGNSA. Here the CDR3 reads CASSLTRTLGGYGYTF. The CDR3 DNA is TGTGCCAGCAGCCTCACCAGAACTCTAGGGGGCTATGGCTACACCTTC.